The 29 T cell receptor beta chains below come from one sample, sequenced in a study of blood T cell repertoires in COVID-19. Some clones are missing from TCRdb's copy, which holds only in-frame ones; the method was immunoSEQ multiplex PCR. The table shows over 150,000 clones, with more than 70% occurring only once. Sequences were obtained from peripheral blood. All receptors derive from a man aged 18 to 29 with active or convalescent COVID-19.

The chain employs TRBV2 and TRBJ2-3; no clear D. Germline CDR1 and CDR2: SNHLY and FYNNEI. Trimming stripped 6 bases from V and 1 base from J, with 8 bases between. The CDR3 length is 13 residues. The CDR3 coding sequence is TGTGCCAGCAGCTACCTCGGCACAGATACGCAGTATTTT. Translation gives CASSYLGTDTQYF. The entire variable domain, with the rest obtained from reference TRBV2 and TRBJ2-3, is as follows: EPEVTQTPSHQVTQMGQEVILRCVPISNHLYFYWYRQILGQKVEFLVSFYNNEISEKSEIFDDQFSVERPDGSNFTLKIRSTKLEDSAMYFCASSYLGTDTQYFGPGTRLTVL.

The V gene is TRBV7-9, the J gene TRBJ2-3, with D possibly being TRBD1 (6 bases). The V end lost 3 bases, the J end lost 1 base, and 8 bases lay between the germline ends. The CDR3 runs 14 residues. CDR1 and CDR2 from the germline V gene are SEHNR and FQNEAQ (reference sequence). CDR3 protein: CASSLGAGTDTQYF. The CDR3 DNA follows: TGTGCCAGCAGCTTGGGGGCTGGCACAGATACGCAGTATTTT.

The chain links TRBV30 to TRBJ1-5, with D unclear. Germline assignment: CDR1 GTSNPN and CDR2 SVGIG (reference sequence). The CDR3 extends over 13 amino acids. Deletions cut 3 bases from V and 2 bases from J, with 8 bases between. The CDR3 here is CAWSGGGNQPQHF. In DNA form, the CDR3 reads TGTGCCTGGAGCGGTGGAGGCAATCAGCCCCAGCATTTT.

This chain uses TRBV6-5 with TRBJ2-2; the D gene is possibly TRBD1 (5 bases). This CDR3 has 15 residues. Trimming cost V 6 bases and J 3 bases, with 14 bases left between them. The germline V gene has CDR1 MNHEY and CDR2 SVGAGI. The DNA for the CDR3 is TGTGCCAGCAGCTTTCAGGGCAGTGACACCGGGGAGCTGTTTTTT. As protein: CASSFQGSDTGELFF.

The chain links TRBV3-1 (or the pseudogene TRBV3-2) to TRBJ2-7; 7 positions agree with TRBD1. V dropped 0 bases and J dropped 3; count of bases not matched to a gene: 2. Germline V gene lookup returns CDR1 LGHDT and CDR2 YNNKEL (reference sequence). This CDR3 contains 14 residues. This chain's CDR3 is CASSQEHRGYEQYF. CDR3 DNA sequence: TGTGCCAGCAGCCAAGAACACAGGGGCTACGAGCAGTACTTC.

The genes are TRBV19 and TRBJ1-5; D possibly corresponds to TRBD1 (5 bases). V was cut by 5 bases and J by 11 bases, with 13 bases left in between. The CDR3 has 12 residues. Germline loops: CDR1 LNHDA, CDR2 SQIVND (reference sequence). CDR3 region: CASSWTGGAQHF. CDR3 coding DNA: TGTGCCAGTAGTTGGACCGGGGGGGCCCAGCATTTT.

The chain employs TRBV29-1 and TRBJ2-5; no reliable D call. Trimming shortened V by 0 bases and J by 6 bases, and 17 bases separated the two germline ends. This CDR3 is built from 15 residues. Germline lookup yields CDR1 SQVTM and CDR2 ANQGSEA. Written as DNA, the CDR3 is TGCAGCGTTGAAGATTTCACCCGTTCGCGGCAGACCCAGTACTTC. Its translation: CSVEDFTRSRQTQYF.

The chain has TRBV3-1 (or the pseudogene TRBV3-2) and TRBJ2-4, with TRBD2 matching over 11 bases. The V gene's germline CDR1 is LGHDT and CDR2 YNNKEL (reference sequence). Unmatched junction bases numbered 10, after V lost 6 bases and J lost 9 bases. This CDR3 has 15 residues. The CDR3 DNA is TGTGCCAGCAGTCCACTGACTAGCGGGGTAGGCATTCAGTACTTC. It is translated as CASSPLTSGVGIQYF.

This chain joins TRBV7-2 and TRBJ2-7; maybe TRBD2 (6 bases). The germline gives CDR1 SGHTA, CDR2 FQGNSA. V dropped 6 bases and J dropped 4 bases, with 16 bases sitting between them. This CDR3 is 14 amino acids long. This CDR3 reads CASSRGTQFYEQYF. In DNA, the CDR3 is TGTGCCAGCAGTCGCGGGACTCAATTTTACGAGCAGTACTTC.

V is TRBV18 and J is TRBJ1-3, with TRBD1 matching over 7 bases. After removal of 6 bases from V and 1 base from J, the junction contained 12 bases not matched to a gene. The CDR3 sequence is 17 residues long. Germline lookup yields CDR1 KGHSH and CDR2 LQKENI. The CDR3 coding sequence is TGTGCCAGCTCCACCACCGGGACAGCCGGATCTGGAAACACCATATATTTT. As protein: CASSTTGTAGSGNTIYF.

The chain is built from TRBV7-9 and TRBJ2-5; 7 bases map to TRBD1. Germline CDR1 and CDR2: SEHNR and FQNEAQ (reference sequence). The CDR3 has 16 residues. The V segment lost 3 bases and the J segment 1 base; nucleotides outside the gene matches: 8. Here the CDR3 reads CASSFLKGAVQETQYF. The CDR3 DNA follows: TGTGCCAGCAGCTTTCTTAAGGGGGCGGTCCAAGAGACCCAGTACTTC. Full variable domain (outside the CDR3, taken from reference TRBV7-9 and TRBJ2-5): DTGVSQNPRHKITKRGQNVTFRCDPISEHNRLYWYRQTLGQGPEFLTYFQNEAQLEKSRLLSDRFSAERPKGSFSTLEIQRTEQGDSAMYLCASSFLKGAVQETQYFGPGTRLLVL.

The chain couples TRBV15 to TRBJ1-6; weak D call: TRBD1 (6 bases). The CDR3 consists of 14 residues. CDR1 is LNHNV and CDR2 is YYDKDF in the germline V gene (reference sequence). V lost 1 base and J 5 bases, leaving 6 bases between the germline ends. DNA of the CDR3: TGTGCCACCAGCAGAGGACAGGATAATTCACCCCTCCACTTT. Translated, it gives CATSRGQDNSPLHF. Based on the CDR3 plus reference TRBV15 and TRBJ1-6, the full variable domain is DAMVIQNPRYQVTQFGKPVTLSCSQTLNHNVMYWYQQKSSQAPKLLFHYYDKDFNNEADTPDNFQSRRPNTSFCFLDIRSPGLGDTAMYLCATSRGQDNSPLHFGNGTRLTVT.

The V and J genes are TRBV10-3 and TRBJ2-3, with 10 positions matching TRBD2. The germline CDR1 and CDR2 sequences are ENHRY and SYGVKD. With V trimmed by 4 bases and J by 2 bases, 9 bases remained unmatched. The CDR3 totals 17 residues. The CDR3: CAISVSLAGALTDTQYF. The CDR3, as DNA: TGTGCCATCAGTGTGAGTCTAGCGGGAGCACTCACAGATACGCAGTATTTT.

The chain is built from TRBV6-5 and TRBJ1-6; TRBD1 agrees at 8 bases. This CDR3 contains 14 residues. V was pared by 6 bases and J by 7 bases, with 5 bases of the junction left unmatched. The germline V gene encodes CDR1 MNHEY and CDR2 SVGAGI. The CDR3 protein is CASRPRTGNSPLHF. CDR3 in DNA: TGTGCCAGCAGACCTAGGACAGGGAATTCACCCCTCCACTTT.

The chain combines TRBV30 with TRBJ2-7; a weak D match, TRBD2 (6 bases). This CDR3 comprises 16 residues. Germline CDR1 reads GTSNPN; CDR2 reads SVGIG (reference sequence). The V end lost 8 bases, the J end lost 5 bases, and 28 bases lay between the germline ends. The CDR3 coding sequence is TGTGCCGGAACGGGGACGGGAGCCCCCGCCAACAACGAGCAGTACTTC. It codes for CAGTGTGAPANNEQYF.

This chain joins TRBV7-7 and TRBJ2-5; possibly TRBD1 for D (5 bases). CDR1 is SSHAT and CDR2 is FNYEAQ in the germline V gene (reference sequence). The CDR3 runs 13 residues. V lost 4 bases and J lost 2, with 8 bases in between. For the CDR3, the DNA is TGTGCCAGCAGCTGGACACTACAAGAGACCCAGTACTTC. Its protein is CASSWTLQETQYF.

The J gene is TRBJ2-3, the V gene TRBV12-3 or TRBV12-4; D is ambiguous. V was trimmed by 6 bases and J by 2 bases, leaving 3 bases between them. This CDR3 comprises 11 residues. CDR3 coding DNA: TGTGCCAGCAGATACACAGATACGCAGTATTTT. This encodes CASRYTDTQYF.

This clone was observed once. CDR3 bases: TGTGCCAGCAGCTCAAGTAGCTTCGGACAGGGTAAAGGAAACACCATATATTTT. It yields the protein CASSSSSFGQGKGNTIYF. The chain recombines TRBV7-9 with TRBJ1-3, with 8 nucleotides matching TRBD1. Unmatched junction bases numbered 15, after V lost 4 bases and J lost 4 bases. From germline, CDR1 is SEHNR and CDR2 FQNEAQ (reference sequence). This CDR3 spans 18 amino acids.

The chain recombines TRBV10-1 with TRBJ2-7; D perhaps matches TRBD1 (6 bases). Germline V gene data show CDR1 as WNHNN and CDR2 as SYGVQD (reference sequence). The CDR3 extends over 12 amino acids. Trimming shortened V by 7 bases and J by 6 bases, and 13 bases separated the two germline ends. The CDR3 loop reads CASKPSGAEQYF. The CDR3 nucleotides are TGCGCCAGCAAGCCGTCAGGGGCCGAGCAGTACTTC.

The J gene is TRBJ1-6, the V gene TRBV9, with unresolved D. Deletions cut 0 bases from V and 5 bases from J, with 9 bases between. Germline V gene data show CDR1 as SGDLS and CDR2 as YYNGEE. CDR3 length: 15 residues. The CDR3 nucleotides are TGTGCCAGCAGCGTAGTGGACGGGAATAATTCACCCCTCCACTTT. It encodes CASSVVDGNNSPLHF.

The CDR3 nucleotides read TGTGCCAGCAGCTTGGTCGCGGGAGGGCCTCAAAATGAGCAGTTCTTC. This codes for CASSLVAGGPQNEQFF. The rearrangement uses TRBV5-4 and TRBJ2-1; 9 positions agree with TRBD2. The germline V gene has CDR1 SGHNT and CDR2 YYREEE (reference sequence). The trim removed 0 bases at V and 7 bases at J, leaving 8 bases unmatched. The CDR3 is made up of 16 amino acids.

This clone was observed once. The rearrangement joins TRBV19 to TRBJ2-2; D unresolved. This CDR3 has 15 residues. V was clipped by 4 bases and J by 2 bases, with 11 bases between them. The V gene's germline CDR1 is LNHDA and CDR2 SQIVND (reference sequence). CDR3 in amino acids: CASSTQATNTGELFF. The CDR3 coding sequence is TGTGCCAGTAGTACTCAGGCTACTAACACCGGGGAGCTGTTTTTT.

The chain is built from TRBV5-1 and TRBJ1-5; 8 bases match TRBD1. The CDR3 has 18 amino acids. Germline V gene data show CDR1 as SGHRS and CDR2 as YFSETQ. After removal of 3 bases from V and 0 bases from J, the junction contained 11 bases not matched to a gene. DNA for the CDR3: TGCGCCAGCAGCTCCCAGCCAGGTACAGGGGGTAGCAATCAGCCCCAGCATTTT. This codes for CASSSQPGTGGSNQPQHF.

This sequence joins TRBV5-1 and TRBJ1-1; D not certain. Trimming took 4 bases from V and 3 from J, leaving 10 bases between them. The CDR3 is made up of 13 amino acids. CDR1 is SGHRS, CDR2 YFSETQ, per germline. DNA for the CDR3: TGCGCCAGCAGCCCCGGGTGGGACACTGAAGCTTTCTTT. Encoded protein: CASSPGWDTEAFF.

This clone occurred a few times. The gene calls are TRBV5-1 and TRBJ2-1; 8 bases agree with TRBD2. The V gene end was trimmed by 2 bases and the J gene end by 4 bases; junction bases not matched to a gene: 2. CDR1 SGHRS and CDR2 YFSETQ come from the germline V gene. The CDR3 sequence is 14 residues long. CDR3 residues: CASSFSGNYNEQFF. The CDR3 coding sequence is TGCGCCAGCAGCTTTAGCGGGAATTACAATGAGCAGTTCTTC. The entire variable domain, with the rest obtained from reference TRBV5-1 and TRBJ2-1, is as follows: KAGVTQTPRYLIKTRGQQVTLSCSPISGHRSVSWYQQTPGQGLQFLFEYFSETQRNKGNFPGRFSGRQFSNSRSEMNVSTLELGDSALYLCASSFSGNYNEQFFGPGTRLTVL.

The rearrangement joins TRBV5-1 to TRBJ2-1, with TRBD1 identical over 7 bases. This CDR3 is built from 15 residues. The V segment lost 4 bases and the J segment 6 bases; nucleotides outside the gene matches: 10. Germline-derived CDR1 and CDR2 are SGHRS and YFSETQ. The chain's CDR3 is CASSTGQNLGNEQFF. CDR3 nucleotides: TGCGCCAGCAGCACGGGACAGAATCTGGGCAATGAGCAGTTCTTC.

The J gene is TRBJ2-5, the V gene TRBV25-1, with D tentatively TRBD2 (6 bases). CDR3 length: 17 amino acids. Germline lookup yields CDR1 MGHDK and CDR2 SYGVNS. V was shortened by 7 bases and J by 4 bases, with 25 bases between the two germline ends. CDR3 nucleotide sequence: TGTGCCAGCACTGGCCCGTTTGCGGGGCCGGGTCGAGAGACCCAGTACTTC. Amino acid sequence: CASTGPFAGPGRETQYF.

This clone showed up just a few times. The chain links TRBV6-5 to TRBJ1-5; TRBD1 aligns across 9 bases. Germline-derived CDR1 and CDR2 are MNHEY and SVGAGI. There are 15 residues in the CDR3. V shed 7 bases, J shed 2 bases, and the junction held 6 bases outside the gene matches. The CDR3 sequence is CASNTRDRGNQPQHF. CDR3 in DNA: TGTGCCAGCAATACCCGGGACAGGGGCAATCAGCCCCAGCATTTT.

This sequence joins TRBV3-1 (or the pseudogene TRBV3-2) and TRBJ2-7; TRBD2 aligns across 8 bases. J gave up 2 bases and V 2 bases, and 17 bases lay outside the gene matches. The CDR3 spans 19 residues. CDR1 and CDR2 from the germline V gene are LGHDT and YNNKEL (reference sequence). The CDR3 DNA reads as TGTGCCAGCAGCCAAACCCGGCGCCTGGCGGGGGGCCGCGCCTACGAGCAGTACTTC. Residues: CASSQTRRLAGGRAYEQYF.